The present entry profiles one T cell receptor beta chain with its context. This entry comes from a study of blood T cell repertoires in COVID-19. Overall study: T cells, B-cell-depleted T cells, or PBMCs provided the cDNA or gDNA that served as material.

In the source study's methods: Nucleated cell number was recorded as an estimate derived from reference gene primer amplification. Data came from immunoSEQ multiplex PCR; TCRdb stores just in-frame clones and leaves some out. Clonal size and the V and J genes are those of that table, whereas D and trimming came from the DNA. The sample includes around 250,000 clones, approximately 89% of them seen just once. This receptor was taken from a man aged 40-55 years with active or convalescent COVID-19. The sequenced sample was peripheral blood.

CDR3 in amino acids: CASSLLDRVGNQPQHF. CDR3 nucleotides: TGTGCCAGCAGTTTATTGGACAGGGTCGGCAATCAGCCCCAGCATTTT. The V call is TRBV28, the J call TRBJ1-5, with 8 bases matching TRBD1. Germline CDR1 reads MDHEN; CDR2 reads SYDVKM. With V trimmed by 1 base and J by 2 bases, 4 bases remained unmatched. This CDR3 spans 16 amino acids.